This T cell receptor (beta chain) was identified in a study of T-cell reconstitution after alpha-beta-depleted transplantation in children. Study-level findings and limits: Surviving recipient cells, namely T cells and thymic progenitors, were the source of high day-60 TCRbeta diversity in some patients. Several hundred expanded graft clones reportedly were the source of alpha-beta T cells about two months after transplant. Newly produced T cells mostly provided counts and TCRbeta diversity after one year, as hyperexpanded clones declined.

CDR3 length: 14 amino acids. The germline V gene encodes CDR1 SGHRS and CDR2 YFSETQ. V dropped 0 bases and J dropped 5 bases, with 6 bases sitting between them. The sample holds a few counts of this clonotype. The target antigen is unknown. Using unique molecular identifiers, the investigators prepared the TCRbeta library. One entry per CDR3 protein, called by TCRdb with MiXCR from the PCR reads. The profile shows under 850,000 distinct CDR3 sequences, 13% of them singletons. Source: PBMCs, taken before TCRalphabeta/CD19-depleted stem cell transplant. This sequence originates from a girl aged 2 to 10 with congenital amegakaryocytic thrombocytopenia, due to receive a stem cell transplant. V is TRBV5-1 and J is TRBJ1-6, with unresolved D. CDR3 amino acids: CASSLGWDNSPLHF. CDR3 DNA: TGCGCCAGCAGCTTGGGGTGGGATAATTCACCCCTCCACTTT. Full variable domain (missing parts from reference TRBV5-1 and TRBJ1-6): KAGVTQTPRYLIKTRGQQVTLSCSPISGHRSVSWYQQTPGQGLQFLFEYFSETQRNKGNFPGRFSGRQFSNSRSEMNVSTLELGDSALYLCASSLGWDNSPLHFGNGTRLTVT.